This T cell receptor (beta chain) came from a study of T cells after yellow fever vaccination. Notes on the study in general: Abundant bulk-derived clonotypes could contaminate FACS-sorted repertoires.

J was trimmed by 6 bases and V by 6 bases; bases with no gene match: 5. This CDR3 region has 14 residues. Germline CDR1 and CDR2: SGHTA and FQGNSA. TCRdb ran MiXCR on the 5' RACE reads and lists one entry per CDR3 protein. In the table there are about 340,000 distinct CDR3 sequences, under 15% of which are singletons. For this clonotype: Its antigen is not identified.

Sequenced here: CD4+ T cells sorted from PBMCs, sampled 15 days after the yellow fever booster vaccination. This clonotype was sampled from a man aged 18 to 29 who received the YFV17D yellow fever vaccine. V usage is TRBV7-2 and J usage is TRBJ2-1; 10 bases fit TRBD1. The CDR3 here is CASRAGQGSNEQFF. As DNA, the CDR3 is TGTGCCAGCAGGGCGGGACAGGGGTCCAATGAGCAGTTCTTC.